Shown below are 29 T cell receptor beta chains from a single sample sequenced in a study of T cells in Graves' hyperthyroidism and ophthalmopathy. Template material for amplifying TCR beta CDR3 regions consisted of RNA transcripts. TCR CDR3 underwent first-round RT-PCR with the HTBI primer set. A single record per CDR3 protein comes from TCRdb applying MiXCR to the multiplex PCR reads. Of about 400,000 distinct CDR3 sequences listed, about a sixth are singletons. Sequencing used blood. These receptors came from a woman aged 18-30 years with Graves' hyperthyroidism that later progressed to Graves' ophthalmopathy.

This clonotype has a count of ten or more. The chain links TRBV28 to TRBJ2-1; a weak D match, TRBD2 (6 bases). CDR3 length equals 17 residues. The germline gives CDR1 MDHEN, CDR2 SYDVKM. Trimming pared 7 bases from V and 0 bases from J, leaving 19 bases between. CDR3 nucleotides: TGTGCCAGCACCGACGACTCGGACGGGAGCTCCTACAATGAGCAGTTCTTC. Encoded protein: CASTDDSDGSSYNEQFF.

The table lists this clonotype with a few counts. The rearrangement uses TRBV6-6 and TRBJ1-5; the D gene is possibly TRBD1 (5 bases). Germline lookup yields CDR1 MNHNY and CDR2 SVGAGI (reference sequence). The CDR3 length is 18 residues. Trimming shortened V by 0 bases and J by 0 bases, and 15 bases separated the two germline ends. DNA of the CDR3: TGTGCCAGCAGTTACTCCTACAGACAGTTTTATAGCAATCAGCCCCAGCATTTT. This gives the protein CASSYSYRQFYSNQPQHF.

This clonotype was seen a handful of times. The chain combines TRBV27 with TRBJ2-7; either TRBD1 or TRBD2 may supply D (6 bases each). This CDR3 spans 18 amino acids. Germline CDR1 MNHEY, CDR2 SMNVEV (reference sequence). V was pared by 6 bases and J by 1 base, with 25 bases between. The CDR3 coding sequence is TGTGCCAGCAGCTTTACCTCTGATGTGGGGGGCAGTTCCTACGAGCAGTACTTC. This codes for CASSFTSDVGGSSYEQYF.

The CDR3 loop is CASNSISGTNEQFF. The CDR3 region has the DNA TGCGCCAGCAACTCGATATCCGGTACGAATGAGCAGTTCTTC. The V call is TRBV4-1, the J call TRBJ2-1; unclear D gene. The germline V gene has CDR1 MGHRA and CDR2 YSYEKL. Trimming removed 7 bases at V and 7 bases at J, with 17 bases between. CDR3 length: 14 amino acids.

The gene calls are TRBV4-1 and TRBJ2-1, with D unresolved. The CDR3 loop spans 15 amino acids. V was shortened by 0 bases and J by 4 bases, with 10 bases between the two germline ends. Germline V lookup: CDR1 MGHRA, CDR2 YSYEKL. DNA for the CDR3: TGCGCCAGCAGCCAAGAAGAGGAACGATACAATGAGCAGTTCTTC. Translated, it gives CASSQEEERYNEQFF.

Ten or more counts support this clonotype. V usage is TRBV14 and J usage is TRBJ1-2; weak D call: TRBD1 (6 bases). The CDR3 sequence is 15 residues long. Germline loops: CDR1 SGHDN, CDR2 FVKESK. Trimming took off 3 bases at V and 4 bases at J, with 15 bases between the two ends. The CDR3 DNA reads TGTGCCAGCAGCCAGGTCGGCAGGGGAGCCTATGGCTACACCTTC. Translated: CASSQVGRGAYGYTF. Full variable domain (outside the CDR3, taken from reference TRBV14 and TRBJ1-2): EAGVTQFPSHSVIEKGQTVTLRCDPISGHDNLYWYRRVMGKEIKFLLHFVKESKQDESGMPNNRFLAERTGGTYSTLKVQPAELEDSGVYFCASSQVGRGAYGYTFGSGTRLTVV.

This clonotype was seen at least ten times. Here the CDR3 reads CASSLTGAGETQYF. CDR3 in DNA: TGTGCCAGCAGCCTAACAGGGGCGGGGGAGACCCAGTACTTC. This chain links TRBV3-1 with TRBJ2-5, with D possibly being TRBD1 (7 bases). Trimming removed 4 bases from V and 5 bases from J, with 14 bases in between. From germline, CDR1 is LGHDT and CDR2 YNNKEL (reference sequence). The CDR3 extends over 14 amino acids.

This clonotype was detected many times. CDR3 nucleotides: TGTGCCAGCAGCTTGACAGGCCCTAATTCACCCCTCCACTTT. Translating it yields CASSLTGPNSPLHF. The chain recombines TRBV28 with TRBJ1-6; tentative D call: TRBD1 (6 bases). The CDR3 consists of 14 residues. V shed 6 bases and J shed 6 bases, with 12 bases lying between them. Per germline, CDR1 MDHEN and CDR2 SYDVKM.

This clonotype was observed a few times. The J gene is TRBJ2-3, the V gene TRBV6-2 or TRBV6-3, with D maybe TRBD1 (5 bases). Trimming shortened V by 5 bases and J by 2 bases, and 20 bases separated the two germline ends. Germline lookup yields CDR1 MNHEY and CDR2 SVGEGT. The CDR3 runs 17 residues. CDR3 amino acids: CASSPLGVSPHTDTQYF. As DNA, the CDR3 is TGTGCCAGCAGTCCCCTAGGGGTGAGCCCCCACACAGATACGCAGTATTTT.

This clonotype was observed many times. The chain employs TRBV11-2 and TRBJ2-1; D is unresolved. Germline V gives CDR1 SGHAT, CDR2 FQNNGV. CDR3 length equals 16 residues. V lost 5 bases to trimming and J lost 4 bases, with 18 bases between them. CDR3 nucleotides: TGTGCCAGCAGCCCTAGGACCTCTCCAATTTACAATGAGCAGTTCTTC. Translated: CASSPRTSPIYNEQFF.

This clonotype was picked up many times. V gene TRBV27 combines with J gene TRBJ2-7; 7 bases align to TRBD1. This CDR3 has 14 residues. CDR1 MNHEY and CDR2 SMNVEV come from the germline V gene (reference sequence). V shed 4 bases, J shed 5 bases, and the junction held 8 bases outside the gene matches. CDR3 residues: CASSSSGQFNEQYF. The CDR3 DNA reads TGTGCCAGCAGTTCCTCGGGACAGTTCAACGAGCAGTACTTC.

This clonotype has at least ten counts. The J gene is TRBJ2-2, the V gene TRBV7-2; 14 bases are shared with TRBD2. CDR3 length equals 17 residues. CDR1 and CDR2 (germline): SGHTA, FQGNSA. With 1 base clipped from V and 10 bases from J, the junction kept 8 bases outside the gene matches. The CDR3 nucleotides read TGTGCCAGCAGCTTAGTAGTTCCGGGACTAGCGGGAGCGGAGCTGTTTTTT. As protein: CASSLVVPGLAGAELFF.

This clonotype has at least ten counts. The chain combines TRBV15 with TRBJ1-1; tentatively, D is TRBD1 (6 bases). V lost 0 bases to trimming and J lost 4 bases, with 12 bases between them. CDR3 length: 15 amino acids. CDR1 is LNHNV, CDR2 YYDKDF, per germline (reference sequence). In DNA form, the CDR3 reads TGTGCCACCAGCAGAGATCGGGGGGCGAGCACTGAAGCTTTCTTT. Protein product: CATSRDRGASTEAFF.

The chain employs TRBV30 and TRBJ1-2, with D possibly matching TRBD1 (5 bases). The germline V gene encodes CDR1 GTSNPN and CDR2 SVGIG (reference sequence). The CDR3 is 12 amino acids. V gave up 5 bases and J gave up 0 bases, with 7 bases separating them. The CDR3 here is CAWGGANYGYTF. The DNA of the CDR3 is TGTGCCTGGGGGGGAGCTAACTATGGCTACACCTTC.

This clonotype was found many times. V is TRBV28 and J is TRBJ2-2; D unclear. Trimming left V 6 bases short and J 0 bases short, with 8 bases between. Germline V lookup: CDR1 MDHEN, CDR2 SYDVKM. The CDR3 length is 14 residues. As DNA, the CDR3 is TGTGCCAGCAGCCCCCTACCGAACACCGGGGAGCTGTTTTTT. It is translated as CASSPLPNTGELFF. The full variable domain, completed using reference TRBV28 and TRBJ2-2, is DVKVTQSSRYLVKRTGEKVFLECVQDMDHENMFWYRQDPGLGLRLIYFSYDVKMKEKGDIPEGYSVSREKKERFSLILESASTNQTSMYLCASSPLPNTGELFFGEGSRLTVL.

A few counts support this clonotype. The rearrangement joins TRBV6-2 or TRBV6-3 to TRBJ1-1; 7 nucleotides match TRBD1. The germline V gene encodes CDR1 MNHEY and CDR2 SVGEGT. This CDR3 has 16 residues. Trimming cost V 10 bases and J 2 bases; bases outside gene matches: 16. In nucleotides, the CDR3 is TGTGCCACCAGAATCCTGGCGGACAGGCTTAACACTGAAGCTTTCTTT. Protein: CATRILADRLNTEAFF.

In regard to this clonotype: One base away lies a much larger clone, so this may be a sequencing read error. This CDR3 is CSAFDRGGFETQYF. CDR3 coding DNA: TGCAGTGCTTTCGACAGGGGAGGGTTTGAGACCCAGTACTTC. This rearrangement joins TRBV20-1 to TRBJ2-5; D may be TRBD1 (8 bases). The germline V gene has CDR1 DFQATT and CDR2 SNEGSKA (reference sequence). CDR3 length: 14 residues. With 5 bases removed from V and 5 bases from J, the gap between germline ends came to 18 bases.

With respect to this clonotype: Just one base apart from a much larger clone, this may be a read error. The chain links TRBV12-3 or TRBV12-4 to TRBJ1-5; maybe TRBD1 (5 bases). The CDR3 extends over 14 amino acids. The CDR3 spells CANSLGGVNQPQHF. CDR3 sequence (DNA): TGTGCCAACAGTTTAGGAGGGGTTAATCAGCCCCAGCATTTT.

This chain connects TRBV10-3 to TRBJ2-2; a possible D gene is TRBD2 (6 bases). V lost 8 bases and J lost 0, with 13 bases in between. This CDR3 has 15 amino acids. Germline V gives CDR1 ENHRY, CDR2 SYGVKD. CDR3 nucleotide sequence: TGTGCCATCGCCGGGAGCAGTTCGAACACCGGGGAGCTGTTTTTT. Translated: CAIAGSSSNTGELFF.

This clonotype was picked up many times. The chain carries TRBV18 and TRBJ2-1; 9 bases are a match to TRBD2. Looked up from germline, CDR1 is KGHSH and CDR2 is LQKENI. The CDR3 is made up of 15 amino acids. The V and J ends lost 2 bases and 4 bases, in that order; junction bases with no gene match: 3. CDR3 amino acids: CASSPGLAGYNEQFF. The CDR3 DNA is TGTGCCAGCTCACCAGGGCTAGCGGGGTACAATGAGCAGTTCTTC.

This clonotype came up a few times. The rearrangement joins TRBV25-1 to TRBJ2-7; TRBD1 matches 11 bases. V dropped 3 bases and J dropped 3; count of bases not matched to a gene: 4. Germline CDR1 reads MGHDK; CDR2 reads SYGVNS. This CDR3 is built from 15 residues. CDR3 amino acids: CASSEGQGGIYEQYF. Here the CDR3 DNA reads TGTGCCAGCAGTGAGGGACAGGGGGGCATCTACGAGCAGTACTTC.

Points on this clonotype: This CDR3 is missing its conserved last phenylalanine or tryptophan, likely due to a read error. The chain couples TRBV3-1 to TRBJ2-1, with 16 bases lining up with TRBD2. This CDR3 comprises 20 residues. J gave up 7 bases and V 0 bases, and 12 bases lay outside the gene matches. Looked up from germline, CDR1 is LGHDT and CDR2 is YNNKEL (reference sequence). CDR3 sequence (DNA): TGTGCCAGCAGCCAAGAGTCATTTGGGACTAGCGGGAGGGTCAGGAATGAGCAGTTCCTC. As protein: CASSQESFGTSGRVRNEQFL.

This chain connects TRBV6-1 to TRBJ2-1, with 12 bases matching TRBD2. V gave up 1 base and J gave up 3 bases; unmatched junction bases: 1. The V gene's germline CDR1 is MNHNS and CDR2 SASEGT. CDR3 length equals 16 residues. The CDR3 nucleotides are TGTGCCAGCAGTGAAGTGGGACTAGCGGGCTACAATGAGCAGTTCTTC. Its translation is CASSEVGLAGYNEQFF.

This clonotype has a count of ten or more. The gene calls are TRBV3-1 and TRBJ2-1; D is undetermined. The CDR3 covers 15 residues. CDR1 LGHDT and CDR2 YNNKEL come from the germline V gene (reference sequence). Trimming cost V 2 bases and J 0 bases, with 8 bases left between them. DNA of the CDR3: TGTGCCAGCAGCCAACAGGCGCCCTCCTACAATGAGCAGTTCTTC. Its protein product is CASSQQAPSYNEQFF.

The sample holds many counts of this clonotype. The V and J genes are TRBV30 and TRBJ1-1; the D gene is possibly TRBD1 (5 bases). This CDR3 is built from 13 residues. V gave up 5 bases and J gave up 0 bases, with 10 bases separating them. In germline, CDR1 is GTSNPN, CDR2 SVGIG (reference sequence). Written as DNA, the CDR3 is TGTGCCTGGCGAAGACAGATGAACACTGAAGCTTTCTTT. Translated, it gives CAWRRQMNTEAFF.

This clonotype was observed a few times. One end of the junction is discordant with germline, which a read error may explain. The chain uses TRBV24-1 and TRBJ2-3, with 7 bases lining up with TRBD2. This CDR3 comprises 18 residues. The germline CDR1 and CDR2 sequences are KGHDR and SFDVKD. Here the CDR3 DNA reads TGTGCCGCCAGTGATTTACATGGAGGTAGCGGGTACACAGATACGCAGTATTTT. It specifies CAASDLHGGSGYTDTQYF.

The V and J genes are TRBV27 and TRBJ1-4, with no clear D. Germline values: CDR1 MNHEY, CDR2 SMNVEV (reference sequence). Between the trimmed V and J ends, which lost 3 bases and 4 bases, there was a span of 15 bases. CDR3 length equals 16 residues. CDR3 sequence (DNA): TGTGCCAGCAGTTTGATATTCGGTCAGCGTAATGAAAAACTGTTTTTT. It encodes CASSLIFGQRNEKLFF.

This clonotype was seen at least ten times. The chain has TRBV29-1 and TRBJ2-5, with 8 bases identical to TRBD2. Per the germline V gene, CDR1 is SQVTM and CDR2 is ANQGSEA. V shed 6 bases, J shed 7 bases, and the junction held 7 bases outside the gene matches. The CDR3 length is 12 residues. The CDR3 region has the DNA TGCAGCGTACTAGCGGACCCAGGGACCCAGTACTTC. Translating it yields CSVLADPGTQYF.

This clonotype was counted between two and nine times. CDR3: CASRPPGVRSYNEQFF. CDR3 sequence (DNA): TGTGCCAGTAGACCCCCTGGGGTTAGGTCCTACAATGAGCAGTTCTTC. This chain links TRBV19 with TRBJ2-1; no clear D gene. The CDR3 consists of 16 residues. Germline V CDR1 and CDR2: LNHDA, SQIVND (reference sequence). The V gene lost 6 bases and the J gene lost 1 base, with 16 bases spanning the gap.